The clone carrying this T cell receptor (beta chain) was seen at least ten times. No antigen is known for it. This sample is drawn from a study of T cells in Graves' hyperthyroidism and ophthalmopathy. About the research overall: Peripheral blood was obtained at initial diagnosis, preceding any treatment. The study, taken as a whole, reports: The model made its ophthalmopathy prediction, and onset followed a median 6.5 months later.

Clinical symptoms, serum thyroxine, TRAb, thyroid ultrasound and orbital computed tomography informed diagnoses. The authors took PBMCs from over 8.5 ml fresh peripheral blood. From RNA transcripts, TCR beta CDR3 regions were amplified. In the first-round RT-PCR of the TCR CDR3, the HTBI primer set was used. TCRdb used MiXCR to reprocess the multiplex PCR reads, holding one entry per CDR3 protein. This sample yields approximately 200,000 distinct CDR3 sequences, of which approximately 20% are seen a single time; about 45% belongs to the top ten. The germline V gene has CDR1 MNHEY and CDR2 SVGEGT. The CDR3 runs to 13 residues. Trimming took 5 bases from V and 2 from J, leaving 10 bases between them.

The sample comprised blood. V is TRBV6-2 or TRBV6-3 and J is TRBJ2-7, with D possibly matching TRBD1 (6 bases). The receptor was derived from a man aged 35-49 years with Graves' hyperthyroidism. DNA for the CDR3: TGTGCCAGCAGTCCGGGACATACCTACGAGCAGTACTTC. As protein: CASSPGHTYEQYF.